Here is one T cell receptor (beta chain) with its context. Its antigen is as yet unknown. The CDR3 sequence is 14 residues long. J was trimmed by 11 bases and V by 0 bases; bases with no gene match: 7. The germline V gene encodes CDR1 SEHNR and CDR2 FQNEAQ (reference sequence). In the naive CD8 group, cells lacked CD45RO and were positively selected for CCR7, so terminally differentiated effector memory CD45RA+ cells were left out. There were no recent acute infections or vaccinations among the donors, who were healthy HIV-negative adults. This specimen belongs to a study of shared clonotypes between healthy human individuals. Study results and caveats: Among a handful of donors, around 5% of naive CD4 clonotypes were found in common. Shared clonotypes across all four donors exceeded non-shared ones in generation probability.

The study ran the assay at deep level. Assay used: immunoSEQ multiplex PCR; TCRdb lists only in-frame clones, some missing. This table has about 1.9 million clones, around 93% appearing once. This sequence joins TRBV7-9 and TRBJ2-3; 8 positions agree with TRBD1. The TCR sequence derives from a man aged 18 to 29 in good health. Some clones in this sample may be carry-over from other donors' samples. Sample: naive CD8+ T cells from PBMCs. This CDR3 is CASSLAPGQEGQYF. CDR3 coding DNA: TGTGCCAGCAGCTTAGCCCCGGGACAGGAAGGGCAGTATTTT.